One and the same sample provided the 31 T cell receptor beta chains below, sequenced in a study of T cells in Graves' hyperthyroidism and ophthalmopathy. RNA transcripts gave rise to amplified TCR beta CDR3 regions. The HTBI primer set served for first-round RT-PCR of the TCR CDR3. Via MiXCR, TCRdb re-called the multiplex PCR reads, giving one row per CDR3 protein. Of 300,000 to 350,000 distinct CDR3 sequences listed, approximately 16% were seen once; the top ten hold around 33%. The source material was blood. The receptors were gathered from a man younger than 45 with Graves' hyperthyroidism.

This clonotype was picked up many times. This CDR3 is CASSSPPYNEQFF. CDR3 DNA: TGTGCCAGCAGCTCACCTCCTTATAATGAGCAGTTCTTC. The chain combines TRBV7-8 with TRBJ2-1; no reliable D call. In germline, CDR1 is SGHVS, CDR2 FQNEAQ. This CDR3 is built from 13 residues. V was clipped by 4 bases and J by 7 bases, with 11 bases between them.

This clonotype was counted at least ten times. V usage is TRBV20-1 and J usage is TRBJ2-1; a weak D match, TRBD2 (5 bases). Germline loops: CDR1 DFQATT, CDR2 SNEGSKA (reference sequence). This CDR3 has 14 residues. V was clipped by 5 bases and J by 0 bases, with 11 bases between them. The CDR3 bases are TGCAGTGCTTTTAGCGCGACCTCCTACAATGAGCAGTTCTTC. Its translation is CSAFSATSYNEQFF.

This CDR3 reads CASSLGTSAGANVLTF. The CDR3 DNA follows: TGCGCCAGCAGCTTAGGGACATCAGCTGGGGCCAACGTCCTGACTTTC. V is TRBV5-1 and J is TRBJ2-6; possibly TRBD1 for D (6 bases). The CDR3 sequence is 16 residues long. The ends were cut back, 2 bases at V and 2 bases at J, with 11 bases in the middle. Looked up from germline, CDR1 is SGHRS and CDR2 is YFSETQ.

A note on this clonotype: Since a much larger clone is just one base distant, this may be a read error. The V and J genes are TRBV10-3 and TRBJ1-1; possibly TRBD1 for D (5 bases). This CDR3 contains 14 residues. V was clipped by 2 bases and J by 6 bases, with 13 bases between them. Germline assignment: CDR1 ENHRY and CDR2 SYGVKD. The chain's CDR3 is CAISEGGSGAEAFF. As DNA, the CDR3 is TGTGCCATCAGTGAGGGGGGGTCAGGTGCTGAAGCTTTCTTT.

As to this clonotype: A much larger clone differs by one base, so this may be a read error. The chain is built from TRBV10-3 and TRBJ1-1; TRBD1 might be the D (5 bases). In germline, CDR1 is ENHRY, CDR2 SYGVKD. The CDR3 is 13 residues long. Trimming stripped 5 bases from V and 1 base from J, with 8 bases between. CDR3 DNA: TGTGCCATCAGTTACGGACAGAACACTGAAGCTTTCTTT. Amino acids: CAISYGQNTEAFF.

This clonotype came up a few times. The gene calls are TRBV28 and TRBJ2-5; D may correspond to TRBD1 or TRBD2 (5 bases each). The length of the CDR3 is 13 residues. The V gene lost 5 bases and the J gene lost 13 bases, with 20 bases spanning the gap. CDR1 MDHEN and CDR2 SYDVKM come from the germline V gene. The CDR3: CASSASRGWPGYF. In nucleotides, the CDR3 is TGTGCCAGCAGTGCCAGCCGGGGCTGGCCTGGGTACTTC.

The J gene is TRBJ2-5, the V gene TRBV28; 8 nucleotides match TRBD1. V shed 7 bases and J 3 bases; nucleotides not matched to a gene: 4. The CDR3 extends over 13 amino acids. Germline lookup yields CDR1 MDHEN and CDR2 SYDVKM. The CDR3 nucleotides are TGTGCCAGCAAGACGACAGGGGAAGAGACCCAGTACTTC. Its protein is CASKTTGEETQYF. Combining the CDR3 with reference TRBV28 and TRBJ2-5 gives the whole variable domain DVKVTQSSRYLVKRTGEKVFLECVQDMDHENMFWYRQDPGLGLRLIYFSYDVKMKEKGDIPEGYSVSREKKERFSLILESASTNQTSMYLCASKTTGEETQYFGPGTRLLVL.

This clonotype has a handful of counts. The J gene is TRBJ2-7, the V gene TRBV7-9; D possibly uses TRBD1 or TRBD2 (5 bases each). The CDR3 loop spans 21 amino acids. V dropped 5 bases and J dropped 0 bases, with 32 bases sitting between them. CDR1 and CDR2 from the germline V gene are SEHNR and FQNEAQ (reference sequence). CDR3 nucleotide sequence: TGTGCCAGCAGCCGGGGCCCCCCCCGCCCGAAGAGGCTATATAACTCCTACGAGCAGTACTTC. Protein product: CASSRGPPRPKRLYNSYEQYF.

This clonotype was picked up many times. This chain joins TRBV7-2 and TRBJ2-7; D gene uncertain. The V end lost 1 base, the J end lost 6 bases, and 13 bases lay between the germline ends. Germline CDR1 and CDR2: SGHTA and FQGNSA. The CDR3 is 14 amino acids. The CDR3 region has the DNA TGTGCCAGCAGCTTAGGCCCTACAATGCCCGAGCAGTACTTC. Amino acids: CASSLGPTMPEQYF.

This clonotype was counted many times. The J gene is TRBJ1-3, the V gene TRBV7-2; D not certain. This CDR3 has 12 residues. In germline, CDR1 is SGHTA, CDR2 FQGNSA. V lost 3 bases and J 2 bases, leaving 2 bases between the germline ends. The CDR3 region is CASSFPGNTIYF. For the CDR3, the DNA is TGTGCCAGCAGCTTCCCTGGAAACACCATATATTTT.

The gene calls are TRBV2 and TRBJ1-6; D gene unclear. CDR1 SNHLY and CDR2 FYNNEI come from the germline V gene. V was pared by 0 bases and J by 13 bases, with 7 bases between. The CDR3 is made up of 12 amino acids. CDR3 bases: TGTGCCAGCAGTGAAGCTCCTCCCCCCCTCCACTTT. Translated, it gives CASSEAPPPLHF.

This clonotype appeared many times. The chain employs TRBV10-2 and TRBJ2-7, with D uncertain. CDR3 length: 13 residues. From germline, CDR1 is WSHSY and CDR2 SAAADI. The V end lost 7 bases, the J end lost 4 bases, and 14 bases lay between the germline ends. The CDR3 DNA is TGCGCCAGCAAAATGGGTACGGGTTACGAGCAGTACTTC. The encoded protein is CASKMGTGYEQYF.

CDR3 sequence (DNA): TGTGCCAGCACCCCCCCTACTAGCGGGCTTCACAATGAGCAGTTCTTC. Translating gives CASTPPTSGLHNEQFF. The V and J genes are TRBV7-2 and TRBJ2-1; TRBD2 aligns across 9 bases. There are 16 residues in the CDR3. CDR1 is SGHTA, CDR2 FQGNSA, per germline. V shed 7 bases, J shed 5 bases, and the junction held 12 bases outside the gene matches.

Turning to this clonotype: The conserved closing phenylalanine or tryptophan is absent in this CDR3, likely reflecting a read error. The chain links TRBV6-1 to TRBJ2-2, with 8 bases matching TRBD2. Germline CDR1 MNHNS, CDR2 SASEGT. The length of the CDR3 is 14 residues. V shed 6 bases and J 4 bases; nucleotides not matched to a gene: 4. This CDR3 is CASRSSGSTGELFL. The CDR3 DNA reads TGTGCCAGCAGGTCAAGCGGGAGCACCGGGGAGCTGTTTTTG.

Concerning this clonotype: This may stem from a read error, because a much larger clone lies one nucleotide away. The J gene is TRBJ2-2, the V gene TRBV30; TRBD2 might be the D (6 bases). CDR3 size: 14 residues. The germline V gene has CDR1 GTSNPN and CDR2 SVGIG (reference sequence). The CDR3 DNA is TGTGCCTCCGAGCCGGGAGTAAACACCGAGGAGCTGTTTTTT. This sequence encodes CASEPGVNTEELFF.

The CDR3 DNA sequence: TGTGCCAGCAGTTTGGGGAAAAAACTGTTTTTT. This translates into CASSLGKKLFF. The gene calls are TRBV12-3 or TRBV12-4 and TRBJ1-4; no clear D gene. The ends were cut back, 3 bases at V and 9 bases at J, with 5 bases in the middle. The CDR3 runs to 11 residues.

This clonotype was counted many times. The chain uses TRBV6-1 and TRBJ2-1, with D hard to call. This CDR3 is built from 13 residues. Germline V gives CDR1 MNHNS, CDR2 SASEGT. Trimming stripped 1 base from V and 6 bases from J, with 7 bases between. The CDR3 protein is CASSEDVANEQFF. Here the CDR3 DNA reads TGTGCCAGCAGTGAAGATGTTGCCAATGAGCAGTTCTTC.

Ten or more counts support this clonotype. The genes are TRBV13 and TRBJ1-1, with D uncertain. V shed 5 bases and J shed 0 bases, with 13 bases lying between them. The germline CDR1 and CDR2 sequences are PRHDT and FYEKMQ (reference sequence). The CDR3 is 15 residues long. This CDR3 reads CASSLPPNMNTEAFF. For the CDR3, the DNA is TGTGCCAGCAGCCTACCACCGAACATGAACACTGAAGCTTTCTTT. The full variable domain, with the rest looked up from reference TRBV13 and TRBJ1-1, is AAGVIQSPRHLIKEKRETATLKCYPIPRHDTVYWYQQGPGQDPQFLISFYEKMQSDKGSIPDRFSAQQFSDYHSELNMSSLELGDSALYFCASSLPPNMNTEAFFGQGTRLTVV.

This clonotype has at least ten counts. The chain carries TRBV2 and TRBJ2-3; TRBD1 agrees at 7 bases. The CDR3 is 16 residues long. Germline assignment: CDR1 SNHLY and CDR2 FYNNEI. J lost 6 bases, V lost 10 bases, and 19 bases had no gene match. The CDR3 is CAISSIDRARLDTQYF. Written as DNA, the CDR3 is TGTGCCATCTCATCGATTGACAGGGCCCGCTTGGATACGCAGTATTTT.

The gene calls are TRBV7-9 and TRBJ1-1; 8 bases line up with TRBD1. The CDR3 has 16 residues. Per the germline V gene, CDR1 is SEHNR and CDR2 is FQNEAQ (reference sequence). V trimming: 4 bases; J trimming: 1 base; junction bases outside the gene matches: 8. CDR3 nucleotides: TGTGCCAGCAGCTCCACCCCCGGGACAGGGAACACTGAAGCTTTCTTT. This translates into CASSSTPGTGNTEAFF. Together with reference TRBV7-9 and TRBJ1-1, the CDR3 gives the full variable domain: DTGVSQNPRHKITKRGQNVTFRCDPISEHNRLYWYRQTLGQGPEFLTYFQNEAQLEKSRLLSDRFSAERPKGSFSTLEIQRTEQGDSAMYLCASSSTPGTGNTEAFFGQGTRLTVV.

This clonotype has only a few counts. The CDR3 nucleotides are TGCGCCAGCAGCAGGGGACAGGGGGTTTTTAATGAGCAGTTCTTC. This sequence encodes CASSRGQGVFNEQFF. The V and J genes are TRBV5-1 and TRBJ2-1, with TRBD1 matching over 11 bases. The CDR3 runs 15 residues. V was clipped by 4 bases and J by 7 bases; unmatched bases: 7. Germline loops: CDR1 SGHRS, CDR2 YFSETQ.

The sample holds many counts of this clonotype. CDR3: CASSVSPGTTDTQYF. CDR3 sequence (DNA): TGTGCCAGCAGCGTTTCCCCCGGGACGACAGATACGCAGTATTTT. The genes are TRBV9 and TRBJ2-3; tentatively, D is TRBD1 or TRBD2 (5 bases each). Trimming left V 2 bases short and J 3 bases short, with 13 bases between. CDR3 length equals 15 residues. From germline, CDR1 is SGDLS and CDR2 YYNGEE.

This chain joins TRBV6-2 or TRBV6-3 and TRBJ1-2; no clear D gene. The V gene's germline CDR1 is MNHEY and CDR2 SVGEGT. The CDR3 runs 12 residues. The V end was cut by 6 bases, the J end by 5 bases, with 10 bases between. The CDR3 loop is CASSAPYYGYTF. CDR3 sequence (DNA): TGTGCCAGCAGCGCCCCCTATTATGGCTACACCTTC.

This clonotype was detected only a few times. Germline is not matched at one junction end, which may reflect a read error. The V gene is TRBV27, the J gene TRBJ1-5, with D possibly TRBD1 on 5 matching bases. Germline-derived CDR1 and CDR2 are MNHEY and SMNVEV (reference sequence). The CDR3 contains 14 residues. CDR3 sequence reads: CASSLSGTGQPQRF. DNA of the CDR3: TGTGCCAGCAGTTTATCCGGGACCGGCCAGCCCCAGCGTTTT.

The chain recombines TRBV5-5 with TRBJ2-1; maybe TRBD1 (6 bases). The CDR3 is 16 amino acids. Trimming cost V 4 bases and J 0 bases, with 14 bases left between them. Germline CDR1 reads SGHKS; CDR2 reads YYEKEE (reference sequence). CDR3 residues: CASSIPGHSSYNEQFF. In nucleotides, the CDR3 is TGTGCCAGCAGCATCCCGGGACATAGCTCCTACAATGAGCAGTTCTTC. Filled out from reference TRBV5-5 and TRBJ2-1, the complete variable domain reads DAGVTQSPTHLIKTRGQQVTLRCSPISGHKSVSWYQQVLGQGPQFIFQYYEKEERGRGNFPDRFSARQFPNYSSELNVNALLLGDSALYLCASSIPGHSSYNEQFFGPGTRLTVL.

This clonotype was recorded at least ten times. The rearrangement uses TRBV7-8 and TRBJ1-1; D possibly corresponds to TRBD1 (5 bases). Germline values: CDR1 SGHVS, CDR2 FQNEAQ. This CDR3 region has 18 residues. Deletions cut 3 bases from V and 4 bases from J, with 24 bases between. Here the CDR3 reads CASSFQRAGIQRGTEAFF. The CDR3 DNA follows: TGTGCCAGCAGCTTCCAGCGGGCCGGGATACAAAGGGGCACTGAAGCTTTCTTT.

Ten or more counts support this clonotype. J is TRBJ2-1 and V is TRBV12-5, with 12 positions matching TRBD2. V shed 6 bases, J shed 6 bases, and the junction held 9 bases outside the gene matches. CDR3 length equals 16 residues. Germline CDR1 LGHNT, CDR2 FRNRAP. The chain's CDR3 is CASGTGLAGRGNEQFF. The CDR3 coding sequence is TGTGCTAGTGGGACTGGACTAGCGGGACGGGGCAATGAGCAGTTCTTC.

Regarding this clonotype: A much larger clone lies a single base off, so this may be a read error. The chain has TRBV30 and TRBJ2-1; a possible D gene is TRBD2 (5 bases). Trimming removed 0 bases from V and 9 bases from J, with 12 bases in between. The CDR3 has 13 residues. In germline, CDR1 is GTSNPN, CDR2 SVGIG (reference sequence). The CDR3 bases are TGTGCCTGGAGTGTTTCGGGGATCAGTGAGCAGTTCTTC. This sequence encodes CAWSVSGISEQFF.

This clonotype occurred many times. The chain employs TRBV2 and TRBJ2-5; 9 bases agree with TRBD1. The CDR3 covers 15 residues. The trim removed 7 bases at V and 1 base at J, leaving 7 bases unmatched. Germline-derived CDR1 and CDR2 are SNHLY and FYNNEI. CDR3 DNA sequence: TGTGCCAGCAAAGGGACAGGGAACCTCCAAGAGACCCAGTACTTC. This encodes CASKGTGNLQETQYF.

This clonotype was seen a handful of times. The chain employs TRBV6-1 and TRBJ2-7; D uncertain. V was shortened by 3 bases and J by 2 bases, with 8 bases between the two germline ends. Germline V gene lookup returns CDR1 MNHNS and CDR2 SASEGT. There are 13 residues in the CDR3. The DNA of the CDR3 is TGTGCCAGCAGTGATTCGGGCGCCTACGAGCAGTACTTC. It encodes CASSDSGAYEQYF.

The table lists this clonotype with a few counts. The chain uses TRBV30 and TRBJ1-6; 8 bases match TRBD1. This CDR3 has 15 amino acids. V lost 5 bases, J lost 6 bases, and 9 bases stayed unmatched. Germline-derived CDR1 and CDR2 are GTSNPN and SVGIG (reference sequence). CDR3 coding DNA: TGTGCCTGGGCAAACGGACAGGGTTTTAATTCACCCCTCCACTTT. It is translated as CAWANGQGFNSPLHF.